These 11 T cell receptor beta chains were all obtained from the same sample, sequenced in a study of blood T cell repertoires in COVID-19. The repertoire was sequenced with immunoSEQ multiplex PCR; TCRdb's copy has only in-frame clones and lacks some. The sample yields about 350,000 clones, about 87% seen once. The sequencing sample was made of peripheral blood. The receptors here all came from a woman in her forties or fifties with COVID-19, enrolled during active disease.

The chain joins TRBV5-1 to TRBJ2-2, with D hard to call. The V gene's germline CDR1 is SGHRS and CDR2 YFSETQ. The CDR3 totals 15 residues. The V and J ends lost 0 bases and 7 bases respectively, with 13 bases between them. The CDR3 protein is CASSLVSSQYGELFF. CDR3 nucleotide sequence: TGCGCCAGCAGCTTGGTTAGCTCGCAGTACGGGGAGCTGTTTTTT.

This clone has only one observation. J is TRBJ2-5 and V is TRBV11-2; TRBD2 matches 16 bases. Per the germline V gene, CDR1 is SGHAT and CDR2 is FQNNGV. The CDR3 length is 18 residues. V was clipped by 5 bases and J by 5 bases; unmatched bases: 11. The CDR3 bases are TGTGCCAGCAGCCCGCCGGGACTAGCGGGAGGGCTCACGGAGACCCAGTACTTC. Protein sequence: CASSPPGLAGGLTETQYF.

Details on this clone: The junction departs from the called germline gene at one end, perhaps through a read error. The chain carries TRBV7-7 and TRBJ2-5, with 7 positions matching TRBD1. Germline CDR1 SSHAT, CDR2 FNYEAQ (reference sequence). This CDR3 comprises 14 residues. The CDR3 region has the DNA TGTGCTAGCAGCGCAACAGGGGCGCAAGAGACCCAGTACTTC. Encoded protein: CASSATGAQETQYF.

V usage is TRBV27 and J usage is TRBJ1-5, with D possibly TRBD1 on 6 matching bases. There are 16 residues in the CDR3. Trimming took off 4 bases at V and 1 base at J, with 14 bases between the two ends. Germline V gives CDR1 MNHEY, CDR2 SMNVEV (reference sequence). Here the CDR3 DNA reads TGTGCCAGCAGTTCCCTACAGGGAAGCAGCAATCAGCCCCAGCATTTT. The encoded protein is CASSSLQGSSNQPQHF.

This clone came up a few times. The chain recombines TRBV9 with TRBJ2-7, with D tentatively TRBD1 (5 bases). CDR1 and CDR2 from the germline V gene are SGDLS and YYNGEE. V dropped 0 bases and J dropped 1 base, with 14 bases sitting between them. The CDR3 spans 16 residues. The CDR3 is CASSVGEGASSYEQYF. The CDR3, as DNA: TGTGCCAGCAGCGTAGGCGAAGGGGCCTCTTCCTACGAGCAGTACTTC.

The chain joins TRBV29-1 to TRBJ2-1, with 11 bases lining up with TRBD2. The V segment lost 5 bases and the J segment 8 bases; nucleotides outside the gene matches: 5. CDR3 length: 13 residues. Germline lookup yields CDR1 SQVTM and CDR2 ANQGSEA. CDR3 residues: CSVHGLAGYEQFF. The CDR3 nucleotides are TGCAGCGTTCATGGACTAGCGGGCTATGAGCAGTTCTTC.

The rearrangement links TRBV13 to TRBJ2-1; 9 positions agree with TRBD2. Germline V gene sequence: CDR1 PRHDT, CDR2 FYEKMQ (reference sequence). The CDR3 loop spans 17 amino acids. The junction had 10 bases not matched to a gene; V was cut back by 0 bases and J by 7 bases. CDR3 region: CASSLGGGGRAGNEQFF. The CDR3 region has the DNA TGTGCCAGCAGCTTAGGGGGTGGCGGGAGGGCCGGGAATGAGCAGTTCTTC.

The CDR3 DNA reads as TGTGCCAGCAGCCTTCCACCCGGGGGGGGACCTTTCAACTACGAGCAGTACTTC. It is translated as CASSLPPGGGPFNYEQYF. The chain recombines TRBV14 with TRBJ2-7; the match to TRBD2 covers 8 bases. Germline V CDR1 and CDR2: SGHDN, FVKESK. Trimming at V came to 4 bases and at J to 3 bases, leaving 17 bases not matched to a gene. The CDR3 spans 18 residues.

The chain recombines TRBV19 with TRBJ1-6; 12 bases are a match to TRBD1. There are 16 residues in the CDR3. Germline V gene data show CDR1 as LNHDA and CDR2 as SQIVND (reference sequence). V trimming: 6 bases; J trimming: 8 bases; junction bases outside the gene matches: 8. The CDR3 here is CASSITGTGGYSPLHF. CDR3 bases: TGTGCCAGTAGCATAACCGGGACAGGGGGCTATTCACCCCTCCACTTT.

The J gene is TRBJ1-2, the V gene TRBV6-2 or TRBV6-3; 7 nucleotides agree with TRBD1. V shed 4 bases and J 7 bases; nucleotides not matched to a gene: 15. This CDR3 is 16 amino acids long. Per the germline V gene, CDR1 is MNHEY and CDR2 is SVGEGT. CDR3 region: CASSSIGQGEGFGYTF. The DNA of the CDR3 is TGTGCCAGCAGTTCCATCGGGCAGGGGGAAGGTTTTGGCTACACCTTC.

The chain has TRBV6-6 and TRBJ1-3, with D hard to call. Germline V CDR1 and CDR2: MNHNY, SVGAGI (reference sequence). Trimming shortened V by 8 bases and J by 0 bases, and 14 bases separated the two germline ends. The length of the CDR3 is 15 residues. The chain's CDR3 is CASAPRPSSGNTIYF. In nucleotides, the CDR3 is TGTGCCAGCGCCCCCCGCCCCAGCTCTGGAAACACCATATATTTT.